Listed below are T cell receptor beta chains from one sample, sequenced in a study of blood T cells in healthy people across ages. TCRdb itself ran the 5' RACE reads through MiXCR, one entry per CDR3 protein. The table shows 800,000 to 900,000 distinct CDR3 sequences, with approximately 65% occurring only once. The sequenced material came from blood. These receptors all come from a man aged 25 to 40 in good health. CDR3s include the opening cysteine and the closing phenylalanine or tryptophan. The order of the fields is clone size, D gene, V gene, J gene, CDR3 DNA, CDR3 protein. A D gene is named only where the DNA matches it firmly. For some rows the clone size is stated as once, few or many, or as a class when expanded; others skip it.

clone_size: .; d_call: TRBD1; v_call: TRBV10-3; j_call: TRBJ2-2; cdr3_nt: TGTGCCACGACGACAGGGCAGAACACCGGGGAGCTGTTTTTT; cdr3_aa: CATTTGQNTGELFF
clone_size: few; d_call: .; v_call: TRBV7-2; j_call: TRBJ2-4; cdr3_nt: TGTGCCAGCAGTTTACTGACTGGAATTGAGCAGTACTTC; cdr3_aa: CASSLLTGIEQYF
clone_size: few; d_call: TRBD1; v_call: TRBV29-1; j_call: TRBJ2-1; cdr3_nt: TGCAGCGTTGGGACCTGGACAGGGAGCGACAATGAGCAGTTCTTC; cdr3_aa: CSVGTWTGSDNEQFF
clone_size: .; d_call: .; v_call: TRBV5-1; j_call: TRBJ2-7; cdr3_nt: TGCGCCAGCAGCTTGGTCAGGGTTGACTACGAGCAGTACTTC; cdr3_aa: CASSLVRVDYEQYF
clone_size: few; d_call: .; v_call: TRBV10-3; j_call: TRBJ2-5; cdr3_nt: TGTGCCATCGGACGTCCAGGAGAGACCCAGTACTTC; cdr3_aa: CAIGRPGETQYF
clone_size: .; d_call: .; v_call: TRBV2; j_call: TRBJ2-7; cdr3_nt: TGTGCTACTGAAAGACGGGGCTCCTACGAGCAGTACTTC; cdr3_aa: CATERRGSYEQYF
clone_size: .; d_call: TRBD1; v_call: TRBV5-1; j_call: TRBJ2-6; cdr3_nt: TGCGCCAGCAGCCAGGATGGACAGGGTTGTTCTGGGGCCAACGTCCTGACTTTC; cdr3_aa: CASSQDGQGCSGANVLTF
clone_size: .; d_call: .; v_call: TRBV7-2; j_call: TRBJ2-7; cdr3_nt: TGTGCCAGCAGCTTACGATCGGGAATCAGCTCCTACAATGAGCAGTACTTC; cdr3_aa: CASSLRSGISSYNEQYF
clone_size: .; d_call: .; v_call: TRBV6-2/TRBV6-3; j_call: TRBJ2-3; cdr3_nt: TGTGCCAGTAGTTCATCTAGCCCTCCGACAGATACGCAGTATTTT; cdr3_aa: CASSSSSPPTDTQYF
clone_size: .; d_call: .; v_call: TRBV27; j_call: TRBJ2-3; cdr3_nt: TGTGCCAGCAGTTTATATCAGGGGCTGGGAGATACGCAGTATTTT; cdr3_aa: CASSLYQGLGDTQYF
clone_size: few; d_call: TRBD1; v_call: TRBV29-1; j_call: TRBJ1-2; cdr3_nt: TGCAGCGTTTGGACAGGGGGAGCTTTCACCTTC; cdr3_aa: CSVWTGGAFTF
clone_size: once; d_call: TRBD1; v_call: TRBV18; j_call: TRBJ2-3; cdr3_nt: TGTGTCAGCTCACCCCCGGGACAGGGACCGAAAGATACGCAGTATTTT; cdr3_aa: CVSSPPGQGPKDTQYF
clone_size: .; d_call: TRBD2; v_call: TRBV6-1; j_call: TRBJ2-7; cdr3_nt: TGTGCCAGCAGTGAGGCTAGCGGGAGTCCCTACGAGCAGTACTTC; cdr3_aa: CASSEASGSPYEQYF
clone_size: .; d_call: .; v_call: TRBV18; j_call: TRBJ2-3; cdr3_nt: TGTGCCAGCAGACCCGACAGTCGGTCGTACACAGATACGCAGTATTTT; cdr3_aa: CASRPDSRSYTDTQYF
clone_size: .; d_call: .; v_call: TRBV5-1; j_call: TRBJ1-6; cdr3_nt: TGCGCCAGCAGCCTTGCGTCGGGACTCAATAATTCACCCCTCCACTTT; cdr3_aa: CASSLASGLNNSPLHF
clone_size: .; d_call: .; v_call: TRBV5-5; j_call: TRBJ2-1; cdr3_nt: TGTGCCAGCAGCTTGCAAATTTACAATGAGCAGTTCTTC; cdr3_aa: CASSLQIYNEQFF
clone_size: few; d_call: .; v_call: TRBV29-1; j_call: TRBJ2-7; cdr3_nt: TGCAGCGTTGAAGAAGGAGAGCAGTACTTC; cdr3_aa: CSVEEGEQYF
clone_size: .; d_call: .; v_call: TRBV20-1; j_call: TRBJ2-1; cdr3_nt: TGCAGTGCTAGTTTCCGGGTAATCGATAATGAGCAGTTCTTC; cdr3_aa: CSASFRVIDNEQFF
clone_size: .; d_call: TRBD2; v_call: TRBV4-3; j_call: TRBJ2-1; cdr3_nt: TGCGCCAGCTCTAGCGGGGGGTTCCACAATGAGCAGTTCTTC; cdr3_aa: CASSSGGFHNEQFF
clone_size: .; d_call: TRBD1; v_call: TRBV6-2/TRBV6-3; j_call: TRBJ2-1; cdr3_nt: TGTGCCAGCAGGCGCAACCCAGGGGGTAATGAGCAGTTCTTC; cdr3_aa: CASRRNPGGNEQFF
clone_size: .; d_call: .; v_call: TRBV6-5; j_call: TRBJ2-7; cdr3_nt: TGTGCCAGCAGTCAACCAGGGGCGGCGAGCTCCTACGAGCAGTACTTC; cdr3_aa: CASSQPGAASSYEQYF
clone_size: few; d_call: .; v_call: TRBV6-5; j_call: TRBJ2-1; cdr3_nt: TGTGCCAGCAGCGATGGGGCCGCCCAAGGTGAGCAGTTCTTC; cdr3_aa: CASSDGAAQGEQFF
clone_size: .; d_call: .; v_call: TRBV20-1; j_call: TRBJ2-7; cdr3_nt: TGCAGTGCTACCCGGACAGACTACGAGCAGTACTTC; cdr3_aa: CSATRTDYEQYF
clone_size: .; d_call: .; v_call: TRBV27; j_call: TRBJ2-1; cdr3_nt: TGTGCCAGCAGTTTTGCAGGGATGGGAAATGAGCAGTTCTTC; cdr3_aa: CASSFAGMGNEQFF
clone_size: .; d_call: .; v_call: TRBV6-2/TRBV6-3; j_call: TRBJ1-2; cdr3_nt: TGTGCCAGCAGATCGTGGTCCCCAAAGGGTGGCTACACCTTC; cdr3_aa: CASRSWSPKGGYTF
clone_size: .; d_call: .; v_call: TRBV5-6; j_call: TRBJ1-1; cdr3_nt: TGTGCCAGCAGCTTGTTGTACACTGAAGCTTTCTTT; cdr3_aa: CASSLLYTEAFF
clone_size: .; d_call: .; v_call: TRBV25-1; j_call: TRBJ2-7; cdr3_nt: TGTGCCAGCAGTGAATATGTCAGTTCCTACGAGCAGTACTTC; cdr3_aa: CASSEYVSSYEQYF
clone_size: many; d_call: .; v_call: TRBV4-3; j_call: TRBJ1-3; cdr3_nt: TGCGCCAGCAGCCAACAACCCAATCTAGACAGCCTCTCTGGAAACACCATATATTTT; cdr3_aa: CASSQQPNLDSLSGNTIYF
clone_size: once; d_call: .; v_call: TRBV6-2/TRBV6-3; j_call: TRBJ2-7; cdr3_nt: TGTGCCAGCATTGGCAGGAACACCTACGAGCAGTACTTC; cdr3_aa: CASIGRNTYEQYF
clone_size: few; d_call: TRBD2; v_call: TRBV6-5; j_call: TRBJ2-7; cdr3_nt: TGTGCCAGCAGTCCGGGACTAGAGTACGAGCAGTACTTC; cdr3_aa: CASSPGLEYEQYF
clone_size: .; d_call: .; v_call: TRBV28; j_call: TRBJ1-2; cdr3_nt: TGTGCCAGCAGTTACCGAGAGTGGGGAAACTATGGCTACACCTTC; cdr3_aa: CASSYREWGNYGYTF
clone_size: .; d_call: .; v_call: TRBV7-9; j_call: TRBJ1-4; cdr3_nt: TGTGCCAGCAGCTTAGCGCGAGGGACACTTACTAATGAAAAACTGTTTTTT; cdr3_aa: CASSLARGTLTNEKLFF
clone_size: .; d_call: TRBD1; v_call: TRBV15; j_call: TRBJ1-5; cdr3_nt: TGTGCCACCAGCGGAGGACAGGGGGCCGGCAATCAGCCCCAGCATTTT; cdr3_aa: CATSGGQGAGNQPQHF
clone_size: few; d_call: TRBD1; v_call: TRBV10-3; j_call: TRBJ1-2; cdr3_nt: TGTGCCATCAGTGAGTCACCAGGGACAGCCGCTAACTATGGCTACACCTTC; cdr3_aa: CAISESPGTAANYGYTF
clone_size: .; d_call: .; v_call: TRBV5-6; j_call: TRBJ2-6; cdr3_nt: TGTGCCAGCAGCTTGACAGTGTTTGCGGCCAACGTCCTGACTTTC; cdr3_aa: CASSLTVFAANVLTF
clone_size: .; d_call: TRBD2; v_call: TRBV5-1; j_call: TRBJ2-7; cdr3_nt: TGCGCCAGCAGCAAGGGACTAGCGGAACCTGACGAGCAGTACTTC; cdr3_aa: CASSKGLAEPDEQYF
clone_size: few; d_call: TRBD1; v_call: TRBV9; j_call: TRBJ2-7; cdr3_nt: TGTGCCAGCAGCGCAGGGGGCGTGGGCGAGCAGTACTTC; cdr3_aa: CASSAGGVGEQYF
clone_size: few; d_call: TRBD2; v_call: TRBV7-2; j_call: TRBJ2-7; cdr3_nt: TGTGCCAGCAGCCGCTCTAGCGGGGACAACTCCTACGAGCAGTACTTC; cdr3_aa: CASSRSSGDNSYEQYF
clone_size: .; d_call: .; v_call: TRBV4-1; j_call: TRBJ2-1; cdr3_nt: TGCGCCAGCAGCCCCCTCCCCTGGGTGGGGGGAGTCAGCAACGAGCAGTTCTTC; cdr3_aa: CASSPLPWVGGVSNEQFF
clone_size: .; d_call: .; v_call: TRBV20-1; j_call: TRBJ2-5; cdr3_nt: TGCAGTGCCCCGGGACCCTGGGAAGAGACCCAGTACTTC; cdr3_aa: CSAPGPWEETQYF
clone_size: .; d_call: .; v_call: TRBV24-1; j_call: TRBJ2-1; cdr3_nt: TGTGCCACCAGAGCTGACGGGAAGCAGTTCTTC; cdr3_aa: CATRADGKQFF
clone_size: few; d_call: .; v_call: TRBV28; j_call: TRBJ1-1; cdr3_nt: TGTGCCAGCAGCCGAAGTCTTGAAGCTTTCTTT; cdr3_aa: CASSRSLEAFF
clone_size: few; d_call: .; v_call: TRBV6-1; j_call: TRBJ1-1; cdr3_nt: TGTGCCAGCAACCCCTTTTTCGGGATTGGGATGAACACTGAAGCTTTCTTT; cdr3_aa: CASNPFFGIGMNTEAFF
clone_size: few; d_call: .; v_call: TRBV20-1; j_call: TRBJ2-1; cdr3_nt: TGCAGCCCCGTGAGCTCCTACAATGAGCAGTTCTTC; cdr3_aa: CSPVSSYNEQFF
clone_size: .; d_call: TRBD1; v_call: TRBV13; j_call: TRBJ2-3; cdr3_nt: TGTGCCAGCAGTAAACCGGGACAGGGTATCACAGATACGCAGTATTTT; cdr3_aa: CASSKPGQGITDTQYF
clone_size: .; d_call: TRBD2; v_call: TRBV12-3/TRBV12-4; j_call: TRBJ2-5; cdr3_nt: TGTGCCAGCAGTCCGGGACTAGTGGGAGAGACCCAGTACTTC; cdr3_aa: CASSPGLVGETQYF